These 32 T cell receptor beta chains originate from one sample sequenced in a study of cytomegalovirus exposure and HLA in healthy donors. 13 Jbeta primers and 60 Vbeta primers were used for the PCR. Assay used: immunoSEQ multiplex PCR; TCRdb lists only in-frame clones, some missing. Of roughly 260,000 clones detected, 84% appear once; the ten largest clones hold 1.5% to 2.5%. Sequenced sample: PBMCs. The source of these receptors is a woman aged 40 to 55 in good health and CMV-seropositive.

The sample holds one count of this clone. CDR3 in DNA: TGTGCCAGCAGCCCTCGTGGAGTGAATTCACCCCTCCACTTT. Amino acid sequence: CASSPRGVNSPLHF. This chain connects TRBV9 to TRBJ1-6; D unresolved. The CDR3 consists of 14 residues. Trimming left V 4 bases short and J 7 bases short, with 12 bases between. Germline CDR1 reads SGDLS; CDR2 reads YYNGEE.

This clone has just one count. The chain links TRBV29-1 to TRBJ2-1; 9 bases line up with TRBD1. With 4 bases clipped from V and 1 base from J, the junction kept 5 bases outside the gene matches. Germline V gene sequence: CDR1 SQVTM, CDR2 ANQGSEA. This CDR3 is 15 amino acids long. The CDR3 protein is CSVVDRGYSYNEQFF. CDR3 DNA sequence: TGCAGCGTTGTTGACAGGGGGTATTCCTACAATGAGCAGTTCTTC.

This clone occurred once. V is TRBV27 and J is TRBJ1-1; D remains unclear. The CDR3 runs to 12 residues. Germline assignment: CDR1 MNHEY and CDR2 SMNVEV (reference sequence). V was trimmed by 0 bases and J by 8 bases, leaving 7 bases between them. CDR3 amino acids: CASSLSGSEAFF. CDR3 nucleotide sequence: TGTGCCAGCAGTTTATCTGGGAGCGAAGCTTTCTTT.

This clone occurred once. The chain joins TRBV4-2 to TRBJ1-2, with TRBD1 as a possible D gene (6 bases). The CDR3 has 15 amino acids. V gave up 0 bases and J gave up 0 bases, with 8 bases separating them. Germline V gene lookup returns CDR1 LGHNA and CDR2 YNFKEQ. For the CDR3, the DNA is TGTGCCAGCAGCCAAGATGGACAGTCTAACTATGGCTACACCTTC. Amino acids: CASSQDGQSNYGYTF.

This clone was counted a few times. This CDR3 is also generated by other DNA sequences in the sample. The chain is built from TRBV30 and TRBJ2-5; 8 bases agree with TRBD2. CDR3 length: 15 amino acids. Germline-derived CDR1 and CDR2 are GTSNPN and SVGIG (reference sequence). V lost 1 base, J lost 5 bases, and 9 bases stayed unmatched. The CDR3 here is CAWSAGPGLGETQYF. For the CDR3, the DNA is TGTGCCTGGAGTGCCGGGCCGGGACTAGGGGAGACCCAGTACTTC.

The V call is TRBV6-1, the J call TRBJ1-5; TRBD1 might be the D (6 bases). The CDR3 is 14 amino acids. Deletions cut 2 bases from V and 5 bases from J, with 10 bases between. The germline V gene has CDR1 MNHNS and CDR2 SASEGT. The CDR3 DNA follows: TGTGCCAGCAGTGAACAGGGGCTGGATCAGCCCCAGCATTTT. Residues: CASSEQGLDQPQHF.

This chain connects TRBV20-1 to TRBJ2-1, with D unresolved. With 0 bases removed from V and 7 bases from J, the gap between germline ends came to 4 bases. Germline V gene sequence: CDR1 DFQATT, CDR2 SNEGSKA (reference sequence). There are 11 residues in the CDR3. The DNA for the CDR3 is TGCAGTGCTAGAGACATTAATGAGCAGTTCTTC. Translation: CSARDINEQFF.

The chain is built from TRBV7-7 and TRBJ2-1, with 8 nucleotides matching TRBD1. The CDR3 totals 15 residues. The ends lost 5 bases at V and 4 bases at J; junction bases unmatched: 7. CDR1 is SSHAT and CDR2 is FNYEAQ in the germline V gene (reference sequence). The CDR3 nucleotides read TGTGCCAGCAGCCTCACCGGGACAGGTTACAATGAGCAGTTCTTC. Protein sequence: CASSLTGTGYNEQFF.

The J gene is TRBJ1-1, the V gene TRBV19; possible D gene TRBD1, 6 bases. The V and J ends lost 3 bases and 3 bases respectively, with 11 bases between them. This CDR3 spans 14 amino acids. The germline CDR1 and CDR2 sequences are LNHDA and SQIVND (reference sequence). This CDR3 is CASSMSAGDTEAFF. CDR3 nucleotides: TGTGCCAGTAGTATGAGCGCAGGGGACACTGAAGCTTTCTTT.

This rearrangement joins TRBV7-2 to TRBJ2-1; a possible D gene is TRBD2 (5 bases). Trimming left V 6 bases short and J 1 base short, with 19 bases between. The CDR3 runs to 17 residues. From germline, CDR1 is SGHTA and CDR2 FQGNSA. CDR3 residues: CASSLGGPEKSYNEQFF. The CDR3 bases are TGTGCCAGCAGTCTAGGCGGGCCAGAGAAGTCCTACAATGAGCAGTTCTTC.

The chain combines TRBV5-1 with TRBJ2-2, with a tentative D call TRBD2 (6 bases). This CDR3 comprises 15 residues. Germline-derived CDR1 and CDR2 are SGHRS and YFSETQ. The V end lost 4 bases, the J end lost 4 bases, and 14 bases lay between the germline ends. The chain's CDR3 is CASSLSGLFTGELFF. CDR3 coding DNA: TGCGCCAGCAGCCTATCGGGACTCTTCACCGGGGAGCTGTTTTTT.

The genes are TRBV7-2 and TRBJ2-5; 9 nucleotides align to TRBD2. V was clipped by 11 bases and J by 5 bases; unmatched bases: 12. CDR1 is SGHTA, CDR2 FQGNSA, per germline. The CDR3 extends over 14 amino acids. The CDR3 DNA sequence: TGTGCCGGAAGCGTGGGCGGGAGGGGCGAGACCCAGTACTTC. The encoded protein is CAGSVGGRGETQYF.

V is TRBV14 and J is TRBJ2-5; D is possibly TRBD1 (7 bases). CDR1 SGHDN and CDR2 FVKESK come from the germline V gene. Between the trimmed V and J ends, which lost 8 bases and 6 bases, there was a span of 19 bases. The CDR3 is 14 residues long. The CDR3 DNA reads TGTGCCAGCTCAGGAGGGGGCGCCCGACAGACCCAGTACTTC. Protein product: CASSGGGARQTQYF.

The chain has TRBV5-4 and TRBJ2-1; 8 bases fit TRBD1. This CDR3 is 16 amino acids long. Germline CDR1 is SGHNT and CDR2 is YYREEE (reference sequence). Trimming took 0 bases from V and 12 from J; bases not matched to a gene: 14. CDR3 bases: TGTGCCAGCAGCTTGGACGGGACAGGCCAAACCCTAGGGCAGTTCTTC. Its translation: CASSLDGTGQTLGQFF. The full variable domain, with the rest looked up from reference TRBV5-4 and TRBJ2-1, is ETGVTQSPTHLIKTRGQQVTLRCSSQSGHNTVSWYQQALGQGPQFIFQYYREEENGRGNFPPRFSGLQFPNYSSELNVNALELDDSALYLCASSLDGTGQTLGQFFGPGTRLTVL.

This chain uses TRBV6-6 with TRBJ2-7, with 9 bases that match TRBD2. V was clipped by 6 bases and J by 3 bases; unmatched bases: 9. Germline CDR1 MNHNY, CDR2 SVGAGI (reference sequence). The CDR3 consists of 15 residues. CDR3 residues: CASRPWDSGSYEQYF. CDR3 sequence (DNA): TGTGCCAGCAGGCCCTGGGATAGCGGGAGCTACGAGCAGTACTTC.

The rearrangement joins TRBV21-1 to TRBJ1-5. TRBV21-1 is classified as a pseudogene. The CDR3 loop spans 13 amino acids. The CDR3 bases are TGTGCCAGCAGCCAGACCGGGAGGGGGGCCCAGCATTTT. As protein: CASSQTGRGAQHF.

The chain uses TRBV7-2 and TRBJ2-5; perhaps TRBD1 as D (5 bases). CDR1 and CDR2 (germline): SGHTA, FQGNSA. The length of the CDR3 is 14 residues. V was clipped by 6 bases and J by 7 bases, with 18 bases between them. The CDR3 protein is CASRSDWGKGTQYF. CDR3 DNA: TGTGCCAGCAGGTCAGACTGGGGCAAAGGGACCCAGTACTTC.

The CDR3 loop reads CSVGSDRGTEAFF. CDR3 in DNA: TGCAGCGTTGGTTCGGACAGGGGCACTGAAGCTTTCTTT. The chain links TRBV29-1 to TRBJ1-1; 9 bases map to TRBD1. V lost 4 bases to trimming and J lost 4 bases; unmatched junction nucleotides: 4. Germline V gene sequence: CDR1 SQVTM, CDR2 ANQGSEA. This CDR3 spans 13 amino acids.

V is TRBV4-2 and J is TRBJ2-7; 12 nucleotides align to TRBD1. V lost 4 bases and J lost 5; bases outside the gene matches: 6. Germline-derived CDR1 and CDR2 are LGHNA and YNFKEQ. The CDR3 is 15 residues long. Here the CDR3 reads CASSPRDRGPNEQYF. In DNA, the CDR3 is TGTGCCAGCAGCCCCCGGGACAGGGGGCCCAACGAGCAGTACTTC.

The chain links TRBV29-1 to TRBJ2-1, with TRBD2 matching over 7 bases. Losses at the gene ends were 8 bases for V and 0 bases for J; bases not matched to a gene: 7. The CDR3 spans 14 residues. Looked up from germline, CDR1 is SQVTM and CDR2 is ANQGSEA. CDR3 coding DNA: TGCAGCATCAGACTAGCCTTCTCCTACAATGAGCAGTTCTTC. Translated: CSIRLAFSYNEQFF.

V is TRBV15 and J is TRBJ1-1, with D possibly matching TRBD1 (5 bases). Trimming removed 1 base at V and 5 bases at J, with 11 bases between. Per the germline V gene, CDR1 is LNHNV and CDR2 is YYDKDF (reference sequence). The CDR3 loop spans 14 amino acids. The CDR3 bases are TGTGCCACCAGCAGAGGGGGTCAGGGAACTGAAGCTTTCTTT. Its protein product is CATSRGGQGTEAFF.

The chain recombines TRBV19 with TRBJ1-4; perhaps TRBD1 as D (6 bases). Germline CDR1 LNHDA, CDR2 SQIVND (reference sequence). V lost 9 bases, J lost 1 base, and 12 bases lay in between. This CDR3 region has 14 residues. CDR3 residues: CARTQQGTNEKLFF. The DNA for the CDR3 is TGTGCCAGGACTCAACAGGGAACTAATGAAAAACTGTTTTTT.

The V and J genes are TRBV9 and TRBJ2-3, with 9 nucleotides matching TRBD2. CDR1 and CDR2 from the germline V gene are SGDLS and YYNGEE. The J segment lost 3 bases and the V segment lost 0 bases, leaving 2 bases of the junction unmatched. This CDR3 comprises 15 residues. CDR3 nucleotides: TGTGCCAGCAGCGTAGAAAGCGGGAGGACAGATACGCAGTATTTT. This encodes CASSVESGRTDTQYF. Drawing the rest from reference TRBV9 and TRBJ2-3, the complete variable domain is DSGVTQTPKHLITATGQRVTLRCSPRSGDLSVYWYQQSLDQGLQFLIQYYNGEERAKGNILERFSAQQFPDLHSELNLSSLELGDSALYFCASSVESGRTDTQYFGPGTRLTVL.

In nucleotides, the CDR3 is TGTGCCAGCGTCCGGACAGGGGGCTTCAATCAGCCCCAGCATTTT. This gives the protein CASVRTGGFNQPQHF. The chain has TRBV6-1 and TRBJ1-5; 11 bases agree with TRBD1. The CDR3 has 15 residues. Germline assignment: CDR1 MNHNS and CDR2 SASEGT. J lost 3 bases, V lost 8 bases, and 6 bases had no gene match.

This chain joins TRBV2 and TRBJ2-5; D remains ambiguous. V lost 9 bases to trimming and J lost 3 bases, with 17 bases between them. The CDR3 has 14 amino acids. Germline V gene lookup returns CDR1 SNHLY and CDR2 FYNNEI. The CDR3 protein is CASSEVFPKETQYF. In DNA, the CDR3 is TGTGCCAGTTCAGAAGTTTTCCCAAAAGAGACCCAGTACTTC. Complete variable domain (other parts from reference TRBV2 and TRBJ2-5): EPEVTQTPSHQVTQMGQEVILRCVPISNHLYFYWYRQILGQKVEFLVSFYNNEISEKSEIFDDQFSVERPDGSNFTLKIRSTKLEDSAMYFCASSEVFPKETQYFGPGTRLLVL.

V is TRBV9 and J is TRBJ1-2; 7 positions match TRBD1. V lost 0 bases to trimming and J lost 9 bases; unmatched junction nucleotides: 5. CDR3 length equals 13 residues. Germline-derived CDR1 and CDR2 are SGDLS and YYNGEE. CDR3 in amino acids: CASSVGQGERYTF. The CDR3, as DNA: TGTGCCAGCAGCGTAGGACAGGGTGAACGCTACACCTTC.

This rearrangement joins TRBV7-2 to TRBJ2-1; D gene uncertain. This CDR3 region has 11 residues. The V end was cut by 7 bases, the J end by 3 bases, with 4 bases between. From germline, CDR1 is SGHTA and CDR2 FQGNSA. The CDR3, as DNA: TGTGCCAGCACCAGCTACAATGAGCAGTTCTTC. It yields the protein CASTSYNEQFF.

This clone was counted a single time. The chain combines TRBV28 with TRBJ1-5; no firm D call. The CDR3 runs 13 residues. Trimming stripped 7 bases from V and 2 bases from J, with 9 bases between. Per germline, CDR1 MDHEN and CDR2 SYDVKM. The chain's CDR3 is CASTAGGNQPQHF. The CDR3 DNA reads as TGTGCCAGCACCGCCGGGGGCAATCAGCCCCAGCATTTT.

This clone was observed once. The chain employs TRBV6-6 and TRBJ2-2; D perhaps matches TRBD2 (6 bases). There are 15 residues in the CDR3. The V gene lost 2 bases and the J gene lost 0 bases, with 7 bases spanning the gap. CDR1 is MNHNY and CDR2 is SVGAGI in the germline V gene (reference sequence). CDR3 DNA: TGTGCCAGCAGTTACGCGGGGTCGAACACCGGGGAGCTGTTTTTT. Translating gives CASSYAGSNTGELFF.

This chain uses TRBV5-3 with TRBJ1-2, with 12 bases lining up with TRBD1. TRBV5-3 is an ORF; its function is uncertain. V was clipped by 5 bases and J by 6 bases; unmatched bases: 11. The CDR3 contains 16 residues. CDR3 coding DNA: TGTGCCAGAAGAGCTCCGGGACAGGGGGCGCCGGATGGCTACACCTTC. It codes for CARRAPGQGAPDGYTF.

The rearrangement links TRBV29-1 to TRBJ2-1; maybe TRBD2 (6 bases). CDR3 length equals 12 residues. Trimming shortened V by 4 bases and J by 7 bases, and 11 bases separated the two germline ends. In germline, CDR1 is SQVTM, CDR2 ANQGSEA. CDR3 protein: CSVGLAGNEQFF. CDR3 nucleotide sequence: TGCAGCGTTGGCCTGGCGGGGAATGAGCAGTTCTTC.

The V call is TRBV2, the J call TRBJ2-7, with TRBD1 matching 9 bases. This CDR3 has 15 residues. V lost 6 bases, J lost 5 bases, and 11 bases stayed unmatched. Germline CDR1 SNHLY, CDR2 FYNNEI. The CDR3 DNA reads as TGTGCCAGCAGCCTGGGACAGGGAGTCCGTGACGAGCAGTACTTC. Translating gives CASSLGQGVRDEQYF.